Each of the 4 T cell receptor beta chains below was sequenced from the same sample in a study of control samples from healthy donors and cancer patients. The repertoire was sequenced with immunoSEQ multiplex PCR; TCRdb's copy has only in-frame clones and lacks some. The sample records approximately 120,000 clones, about nine tenths being singletons. Sequencing used blood. Receptor source: a man aged 40-50 years in good health.

The rearrangement joins TRBV10-3 to TRBJ1-1; the match to TRBD1 covers 7 bases. Losses at the gene ends were 7 bases for V and 3 bases for J; bases not matched to a gene: 11. Per the germline V gene, CDR1 is ENHRY and CDR2 is SYGVKD. CDR3 size: 15 residues. This chain's CDR3 is CAIKGQGGGDTEAFF. The CDR3 DNA is TGTGCCATCAAAGGGCAGGGGGGCGGTGACACTGAAGCTTTCTTT.

The chain is built from TRBV25-1 and TRBJ2-7; D perhaps matches TRBD2 (6 bases). Looked up from germline, CDR1 is MGHDK and CDR2 is SYGVNS. The V end was cut by 5 bases, the J end by 0 bases, with 14 bases between. The CDR3 is 15 amino acids. The CDR3 spells CASSPGEKSSYEQYF. DNA for the CDR3: TGTGCCAGCAGTCCGGGGGAAAAGAGCTCCTACGAGCAGTACTTC.

This chain joins TRBV11-3 and TRBJ1-6; D not resolved. The V gene lost 2 bases and the J gene lost 5 bases, with 10 bases spanning the gap. Germline CDR1 reads SGHNT; CDR2 reads YENEEA. The CDR3 is made up of 15 amino acids. The CDR3 DNA reads TGTGCCAGCAGCTTACGGGGAGGGCATAATTCACCCCTCCACTTT. Encoded protein: CASSLRGGHNSPLHF. The full variable domain, in which reference TRBV11-3 and TRBJ1-6 provide the parts outside the CDR3, is EAGVVQSPRYKIIEKKQPVAFWCNPISGHNTLYWYLQNLGQGPELLIRYENEEAVDDSQLPKDRFSAERLKGVDSTLKIQPAELGDSAVYLCASSLRGGHNSPLHFGNGTRLTVT.

Here the CDR3 DNA reads TGTGCCAGCAGTCGCCGCGGGAACCCGGGACACAGTAGCAATCAGCCCCAGCATTTT. This encodes CASSRRGNPGHSSNQPQHF. The chain links TRBV6-2 or TRBV6-3 to TRBJ1-5, with D possibly being TRBD1 (6 bases). Germline CDR1 reads MNHEY; CDR2 reads SVGEGT. Deletions cut 5 bases from V and 0 bases from J, with 23 bases between. The CDR3 runs to 19 residues.